The next 31 T cell receptor beta chains were all read from a single sample in a study of T-cell reconstitution after alpha-beta-depleted transplantation in children (dated by TCRdb to 2016 to 2018). The treatment or condition label, as the study defines it: allogeneic hematopoietic cell transplantation with graft depleted of TCRalphabeta T cells and CD19 B cells. To prepare the library, PCR was applied. The instrument given in TCRdb is Illumina HiSeq 2500. TCR library preparation used molecular barcoding, with unique molecular identifiers applied to normalize quantification of the TCRbeta repertoire. TCRdb handled the public reads itself, with Q25 trimming in fastp and clone calling in MiXCR, and kept productive beta chains. For every CDR3 protein sequence, its rows merge into one entry that carries the most common genes and DNA. This sample lists 500,000 to 750,000 distinct CDR3 sequences; around 13% were detected once. The ten largest clones capture over 2% of the sample.

The sequencing used PBMCs, mostly from graft donor cells, collected 360 days after TCRalphabeta/CD19-depleted stem cell transplant. The source is a male patient under 18 who had a stem cell transplant for acute myeloid leukemia, so the T cells may come from the graft donor.

This clonotype was seen only a few times. CDR3 bases: TGTGCCAGCAGTGACCTCCGACAGGGGAGGAACGAGCAGTACTTC. Amino acids: CASSDLRQGRNEQYF. V is TRBV25-1 and J is TRBJ2-7; 8 bases are shared with TRBD1. This CDR3 comprises 15 residues. Germline CDR1 reads MGHDK; CDR2 reads SYGVNS. The J segment lost 5 bases and the V segment lost 3 bases, leaving 9 bases of the junction unmatched.

J is TRBJ2-3 and V is TRBV13, with TRBD2 as a possible D gene (6 bases). Trimming left V 5 bases short and J 3 bases short, with 15 bases between. CDR1 and CDR2 (germline): PRHDT, FYEKMQ (reference sequence). This CDR3 contains 15 residues. The chain's CDR3 is CASSVSGSETDTQYF. CDR3 DNA sequence: TGTGCCAGCAGCGTCAGCGGGTCTGAGACAGATACGCAGTATTTT.

This chain connects TRBV7-9 to TRBJ2-7; 7 nucleotides match TRBD2. Germline V gene sequence: CDR1 SEHNR, CDR2 FQNEAQ (reference sequence). Trimming removed 1 base from V and 4 bases from J; junction bases left unmatched: 7. The CDR3 has 15 amino acids. The CDR3 DNA is TGTGCCAGCAGCTTAGTGGTTTCTAGCGGATACGAGCAGTACTTC. Translated: CASSLVVSSGYEQYF.

Many counts were recorded for this clonotype. The chain couples TRBV28 to TRBJ2-3, with D tentatively TRBD2 (5 bases). The CDR3 loop spans 12 amino acids. The V gene's germline CDR1 is MDHEN and CDR2 SYDVKM. V shed 8 bases and J shed 4 bases, with 10 bases lying between them. The CDR3 region has the DNA TGTGCCAGCGTCATCGGGGCAGATACGCAGTATTTT. Protein: CASVIGADTQYF.

J is TRBJ2-1 and V is TRBV7-2; 8 nucleotides match TRBD1. Germline V gene lookup returns CDR1 SGHTA and CDR2 FQGNSA. CDR3 size: 15 residues. With V trimmed by 5 bases and J by 4 bases, 7 bases remained unmatched. Here the CDR3 DNA reads TGTGCCAGCAGCACCTGGACAGGGCGGTACAATGAGCAGTTCTTC. It translates to CASSTWTGRYNEQFF. Supplemented by reference TRBV7-2 and TRBJ2-1, the full variable domain reads GAGVSQSPSNKVTEKGKDVELRCDPISGHTALYWYRQSLGQGLEFLIYFQGNSAPDKSGLPSDRFSAERTGGSVSTLTIQRTQQEDSAVYLCASSTWTGRYNEQFFGPGTRLTVL.

This clonotype was picked up many times. V and J are TRBV7-3 and TRBJ2-6; D unclear. The V gene's germline CDR1 is SGHTA and CDR2 FQGTGA. The V and J ends lost 1 base and 1 base respectively, with 8 bases between them. This CDR3 spans 16 amino acids. CDR3 nucleotide sequence: TGTGCCAGCAGCTTAAACCTCGGGTCTGGGGCCAACGTCCTGACTTTC. Residues: CASSLNLGSGANVLTF.

In its sample, this clonotype was seen a few times. V gene TRBV5-1 combines with J gene TRBJ2-3; 10 nucleotides line up with TRBD2. The CDR3 has 16 amino acids. V shed 4 bases and J 3 bases; nucleotides not matched to a gene: 8. Looked up from germline, CDR1 is SGHRS and CDR2 is YFSETQ. CDR3 sequence (DNA): TGCGCCAGCAGCACCCTAGCGGGAGTCACAACAGATACGCAGTATTTT. It encodes CASSTLAGVTTDTQYF.

The chain is built from TRBV7-9 and TRBJ1-4; a possible D gene is TRBD1 (5 bases). V gave up 10 bases and J gave up 10 bases, with 13 bases separating them. This CDR3 has 11 residues. The germline gives CDR1 SEHNR, CDR2 FQNEAQ (reference sequence). The CDR3 spells CATNRDVKLFF. CDR3 DNA sequence: TGTGCCACCAACCGGGACGTAAAACTGTTTTTT.

This clonotype was seen many times. V usage is TRBV7-2 and J usage is TRBJ2-7; 11 bases align to TRBD2. This CDR3 has 15 amino acids. V lost 4 bases, J lost 7 bases, and 9 bases stayed unmatched. Germline-derived CDR1 and CDR2 are SGHTA and FQGNSA. The CDR3 spells CASSSLTSGTWEQYF. The DNA of the CDR3 is TGTGCCAGCAGCTCGCTGACTAGCGGGACTTGGGAGCAGTACTTC.

The chain carries TRBV5-1 and TRBJ2-3; D is undetermined. Trimming pared 5 bases from V and 2 bases from J, leaving 12 bases between. Germline values: CDR1 SGHRS, CDR2 YFSETQ. The CDR3 covers 14 residues. The CDR3 loop is CASRHSYTTDTQYF. In nucleotides, the CDR3 is TGCGCCAGCAGGCACTCCTACACCACAGATACGCAGTATTTT. Full variable domain (missing parts from reference TRBV5-1 and TRBJ2-3): KAGVTQTPRYLIKTRGQQVTLSCSPISGHRSVSWYQQTPGQGLQFLFEYFSETQRNKGNFPGRFSGRQFSNSRSEMNVSTLELGDSALYLCASRHSYTTDTQYFGPGTRLTVL.

In its sample, this clonotype was seen a few times. This chain connects TRBV6-1 to TRBJ2-1; TRBD1 matches 10 bases. V dropped 7 bases and J dropped 9; count of bases not matched to a gene: 6. Germline CDR1 is MNHNS and CDR2 is SASEGT. CDR3 length: 13 residues. The CDR3 sequence is CASTQTGGGEQFF. Here the CDR3 DNA reads TGTGCCAGCACTCAGACAGGGGGCGGTGAGCAGTTCTTC.

This clonotype showed up just a few times. The chain couples TRBV12-3 or TRBV12-4 to TRBJ2-5; 8 nucleotides line up with TRBD1. The ends lost 3 bases at V and 4 bases at J; junction bases unmatched: 4. The CDR3 loop spans 14 amino acids. CDR3 in DNA: TGTGCCAGCAGTTTCGCAGGGGGCCGAGAGACCCAGTACTTC. Translating gives CASSFAGGRETQYF.

This chain links TRBV11-2 with TRBJ2-3; a weak D match, TRBD2 (5 bases). This CDR3 region has 15 residues. In germline, CDR1 is SGHAT, CDR2 FQNNGV. Trimming took off 2 bases at V and 1 base at J, with 10 bases between the two ends. CDR3 region: CASSLIGIRTDTQYF. The CDR3 coding sequence is TGTGCCAGCAGCTTAATCGGGATCCGCACAGATACGCAGTATTTT. The variable domain in full, with the rest retrieved from reference TRBV11-2 and TRBJ2-3, is EAGVAQSPRYKIIEKRQSVAFWCNPISGHATLYWYQQILGQGPKLLIQFQNNGVVDDSQLPKDRFSAERLKGVDSTLKIQPAKLEDSAVYLCASSLIGIRTDTQYFGPGTRLTVL.

This clonotype came up a few times. V and J are TRBV3-1 and TRBJ2-4; perhaps D is TRBD1 or TRBD2 (5 bases each). Per germline, CDR1 LGHDT and CDR2 YNNKEL (reference sequence). The CDR3 loop spans 16 amino acids. V shed 6 bases and J shed 9 bases, with 24 bases lying between them. The DNA for the CDR3 is TGTGCCAGCAGAGCCAACTCTCGGGACCATCCCATCATTCAGTACTTC. This sequence encodes CASRANSRDHPIIQYF.

The table lists this clonotype with many counts. This rearrangement joins TRBV4-3 to TRBJ2-7, with D tentatively TRBD2 (6 bases). V was trimmed by 1 base and J by 3 bases, leaving 16 bases between them. The CDR3 contains 16 residues. Per germline, CDR1 LGHNA and CDR2 YSLEER. CDR3: CASSQGLSGSNYEQYF. CDR3 nucleotide sequence: TGCGCCAGCAGCCAAGGCCTTAGCGGCTCGAACTACGAGCAGTACTTC.

In its sample, this clonotype was seen a few times. The rearrangement joins TRBV7-2 to TRBJ2-5; no firm D call. The CDR3 contains 14 residues. Trimming took 2 bases from V and 2 from J, leaving 9 bases between them. The germline CDR1 and CDR2 sequences are SGHTA and FQGNSA. CDR3 nucleotide sequence: TGTGCCAGCAGCTTACGTACAGATCAAGAGACCCAGTACTTC. Protein product: CASSLRTDQETQYF.

Only a few counts were recorded for this clonotype. This chain uses TRBV28 with TRBJ2-5, with TRBD1 matching 9 bases. V lost 4 bases to trimming and J lost 4 bases; unmatched junction nucleotides: 10. The CDR3 spans 16 residues. The germline gives CDR1 MDHEN, CDR2 SYDVKM. The DNA of the CDR3 is TGTGCCAGCAGTTCAGGGGACAGGGCGTGGGGAGAGACCCAGTACTTC. Its translation: CASSSGDRAWGETQYF.

This clonotype showed up just a few times. The chain joins TRBV5-1 to TRBJ1-5, with unresolved D. Between the trimmed V and J ends, which lost 6 bases and 4 bases, there was a span of 11 bases. CDR3 length: 13 amino acids. Germline-derived CDR1 and CDR2 are SGHRS and YFSETQ. This CDR3 reads CASIRWGNQPQHF. CDR3 DNA: TGCGCCAGCATCCGATGGGGAAATCAGCCCCAGCATTTT.

The sample holds a few counts of this clonotype. The chain joins TRBV7-2 to TRBJ2-2; no reliable D call. Germline values: CDR1 SGHTA, CDR2 FQGNSA. This CDR3 region has 13 residues. Between the trimmed V and J ends, which lost 2 bases and 7 bases, there was a span of 8 bases. CDR3 DNA sequence: TGTGCCAGCAGCTTACTGCTGGGCGGGGAGCTGTTTTTT. It yields the protein CASSLLLGGELFF.

The V and J genes are TRBV12-3 or TRBV12-4 and TRBJ2-7; 7 bases align to TRBD2. V shed 2 bases, J shed 6 bases, and the junction held 10 bases outside the gene matches. This CDR3 is 15 amino acids long. CDR3 bases: TGTGCCAGCAGTTTAAGCGGGATACGGGCAAGCGAGCAGTACTTC. Protein: CASSLSGIRASEQYF.

The chain recombines TRBV30 with TRBJ1-5; the D gene is possibly TRBD1 (6 bases). V was pared by 0 bases and J by 5 bases, with 14 bases between. CDR1 GTSNPN and CDR2 SVGIG come from the germline V gene (reference sequence). The CDR3 is 15 amino acids. CDR3 bases: TGTGCCTGGAGTGTTTCGACAGGCCGATATCAGCCCCAGCATTTT. This translates into CAWSVSTGRYQPQHF.

This clonotype was seen many times. J is TRBJ2-1 and V is TRBV20-1; TRBD2 matches 10 bases. Per the germline V gene, CDR1 is DFQATT and CDR2 is SNEGSKA (reference sequence). V shed 2 bases, J shed 7 bases, and the junction held 2 bases outside the gene matches. The CDR3 totals 13 residues. The CDR3 reads CSARSSGRNEQFF. The CDR3 DNA follows: TGCAGTGCTAGATCTAGCGGGAGAAATGAGCAGTTCTTC.

The chain links TRBV20-1 to TRBJ2-7; 8 bases match TRBD1. Germline V gene sequence: CDR1 DFQATT, CDR2 SNEGSKA (reference sequence). The V segment lost 6 bases and the J segment 2 bases; nucleotides outside the gene matches: 3. There are 12 residues in the CDR3. CDR3 sequence (DNA): TGCAGTGCGACGGACAGGGCCTACGAGCAGTACTTC. It codes for CSATDRAYEQYF.

The chain uses TRBV12-3 or TRBV12-4 and TRBJ2-3; 8 bases match TRBD2. The CDR3 is 14 amino acids. With 6 bases clipped from V and 2 bases from J, the junction kept 4 bases outside the gene matches. CDR3 residues: CASRLSGATDTQYF. The CDR3 DNA reads TGTGCCAGCAGGCTTAGCGGGGCCACAGATACGCAGTATTTT.

The V call is TRBV12-3 or TRBV12-4, the J call TRBJ2-5; D perhaps matches TRBD1 (6 bases). The CDR3 runs to 14 residues. V shed 8 bases and J shed 2 bases, with 15 bases lying between them. CDR3 DNA: TGTGCCAGCGGCCCGACGAGGGGGCAAGAGACCCAGTACTTC. It translates to CASGPTRGQETQYF.

This clonotype turned up a few times. This sequence joins TRBV29-1 and TRBJ2-2, with 7 bases that match TRBD2. In germline, CDR1 is SQVTM, CDR2 ANQGSEA. This CDR3 contains 12 residues. CDR3 in amino acids: CGRGGKGGELFF. The CDR3 nucleotides are TGCGGTCGGGGAGGGAAGGGCGGGGAGCTGTTTTTT.

This clonotype has a single count. The V and J genes are TRBV19 and TRBJ2-2; 9 nucleotides line up with TRBD2. V was pared by 7 bases and J by 6 bases, with 15 bases of the junction left unmatched. The CDR3 spans 17 residues. Germline V gives CDR1 LNHDA, CDR2 SQIVND (reference sequence). The CDR3 coding sequence is TGTGCCAGTATGCAGAATCGGGTAGCGGGAGAGTCCGGGGAGCTGTTTTTT. It encodes CASMQNRVAGESGELFF.

This clonotype was seen only a few times. The junction shows a germline mismatch at one end, possibly a read error. The CDR3 coding sequence is TGCAGTGCTAGTCGGGAGGGCCGTTCGATCTTC. Protein product: CSASREGRSIF. The rearrangement links TRBV20-1 to TRBJ2-1; 8 bases map to TRBD2. CDR3 length: 11 residues. In germline, CDR1 is DFQATT, CDR2 SNEGSKA (reference sequence).

The V and J genes are TRBV20-1 and TRBJ1-1; D is unresolved. This CDR3 region has 11 residues. Germline CDR1 and CDR2: DFQATT and SNEGSKA (reference sequence). V lost 7 bases and J 1 base, leaving 7 bases between the germline ends. CDR3 DNA: TGCAGTGGGAGGCGGAACACTGAAGCTTTCTTT. Translated: CSGRRNTEAFF.

This clonotype was found many times. This chain uses TRBV29-1 with TRBJ2-7; D may be TRBD2 (6 bases). Germline V gene sequence: CDR1 SQVTM, CDR2 ANQGSEA. The CDR3 totals 15 residues. V was pared by 3 bases and J by 0 bases, with 15 bases between. The CDR3 region is CSVDGGVGSSYEQYF. The CDR3 bases are TGCAGCGTTGACGGCGGGGTGGGAAGCTCCTACGAGCAGTACTTC.

This clonotype was detected only a few times. This chain uses TRBV9 with TRBJ2-1; 12 positions match TRBD2. The ends lost 4 bases at V and 1 base at J; junction bases unmatched: 9. CDR3 length: 18 residues. The V gene's germline CDR1 is SGDLS and CDR2 YYNGEE. CDR3 DNA sequence: TGTGCCAGCAGCATCACCGTGACTAGCGGGAGATCCTACAATGAGCAGTTCTTC. Residues: CASSITVTSGRSYNEQFF.